This T cell receptor beta chain was sequenced for a study of neurological immune-mediated disorders. This clonotype was recorded at least ten times. Its antigen is not known. The V end lost 2 bases, the J end lost 3 bases, and 15 bases lay between the germline ends. The germline V gene encodes CDR1 SGHRS and CDR2 YFSETQ. CDR3 size: 15 residues. Time point of the sample: technical triplicate 3. The cDNA was synthesized by means of template-switch 5'RACE, which was carried out with 10-nucleotide random UMIs. Every sequencing run drew on 15-18 subjects and yielded over 180 million TCR-beta sequences. TCRdb passed the 5' RACE reads through MiXCR, listing each CDR3 protein once. The profile shows 25,000 to 35,000 distinct CDR3 sequences, around 17% of them singletons. Regarding the study as a whole: It was HTLV-1-associated myelopathy that showed the most TCR clonal expansion, while multiple sclerosis showed the least, falling below healthy controls. None of the CDR3 amino acid sequences found in expanded clones was shared across subjects. This suggests that the TCR-beta repertoires were private in all groups.

This receptor was obtained from a female donor with HTLV-1-associated myelopathy (HAM/TSP). Sequenced material: CD4+ T cells from blood. V is TRBV5-1 and J is TRBJ2-7, with D tentatively TRBD1 (6 bases). The CDR3 is CASSLGQGSIYEQYF. Written as DNA, the CDR3 is TGCGCCAGCAGCTTAGGCCAGGGGTCGATCTACGAGCAGTACTTC.